This is a list of T cell receptor beta chains from one sample in a study of cytomegalovirus exposure and HLA in healthy donors. Clones were sequenced by immunoSEQ multiplex PCR, and TCRdb holds only the in-frame ones, with some missing. The sample includes about 40,000 clones, approximately 57% of them seen just once. Sequencing was carried out using PBMCs. These receptors were collected from a man aged 55-75 years in good health and CMV-seropositive. CDR3s include the opening cysteine and the closing phenylalanine or tryptophan. A D gene is named only where the DNA matches it firmly. Rows may omit the clone size; those that give it use once, few, many or a size class.

d_call,clone_size,v_call,j_call,cdr3_nt,cdr3_aa
NA,NA,TRBV4-2,TRBJ2-3,TGTGCCAGCAGCCAATCGGTACTAGATACGCAGTATTTT,CASSQSVLDTQYF
NA,NA,TRBV10-3,TRBJ1-5,TGTGCCATCAGTGCCCACCAGGTAACGAGCAATCAGCCCCAGCATTTT,CAISAHQVTSNQPQHF
TRBD2,NA,TRBV5-6,TRBJ2-1,TGTGCCACCTCCCGACGGCGGGGGGCTTCGAATGAGCAGTTCTTC,CATSRRRGASNEQFF
NA,NA,TRBV28,TRBJ2-7,TGTGCCAGCAGTTTTTTGGGTGGGAGGTTGGAGTACGAGCAGTACTTC,CASSFLGGRLEYEQYF
TRBD1,NA,TRBV19,TRBJ2-7,TGTGCCAGTAGTGCCGGGACAGGGTTATCCTACGAGCAGTACTTC,CASSAGTGLSYEQYF
NA,once,TRBV4-2,TRBJ2-1,TGTGCCAGCAGCCAAGGGGCAGAAGCAAATGAGCAGTTCTTC,CASSQGAEANEQFF
TRBD1,NA,TRBV19,TRBJ2-6,TGTGCCAGTAGTATAGCTTGGGACAGGGCGGGCTCTGGGGCCAACGTCCTGACTTTC,CASSIAWDRAGSGANVLTF
TRBD1,few,TRBV28,TRBJ2-3,TGTGCCAGCAGGGACAGGCGTTTGTCAGATACGCAGTATTTT,CASRDRRLSDTQYF
TRBD2,NA,TRBV18,TRBJ2-3,TGTGCCAGCTCACCAAAGACTAGCGGGAGGGCCACAGATACGCAGTATTTT,CASSPKTSGRATDTQYF
TRBD1,NA,TRBV7-9,TRBJ2-1,TGTGCCAGCAGCTTAGCCGGGACAGACTACAATGAGCAGTTCTTC,CASSLAGTDYNEQFF
TRBD1,NA,TRBV28,TRBJ1-2,TGTGCCAGCAGTTTATTCGGTCGGACAGGGTCTCCCTCTTTCTATGGCTACACCTTC,CASSLFGRTGSPSFYGYTF
TRBD1,few,TRBV15,TRBJ1-1,TGTGCCACCAGCAGGGACAGGGAAGTGGTCACTGAAGCTTTCTTT,CATSRDREVVTEAFF
NA,NA,TRBV27,TRBJ2-1,TGTGCCAGCAGTTTATTTGGGCGGGTTGAGCAGTTCTTC,CASSLFGRVEQFF
TRBD2,few,TRBV6-4,TRBJ2-1,TGTGCCAGCAGTGACTCTAGCGGGAGCTACAATGAGCAGTTCTTC,CASSDSSGSYNEQFF
TRBD2,NA,TRBV30,TRBJ2-1,TGTGCCTGGAACACCCAGACTAGCGGTCACCTCTATGAGCAGTTCTTC,CAWNTQTSGHLYEQFF
NA,NA,TRBV2,TRBJ2-5,TGTGCCAGCACTCAGGGGATGGGGGAGACCCAGTACTTC,CASTQGMGETQYF
TRBD1,NA,TRBV7-9,TRBJ2-7,TGTGCCAGCAGCCATGACAGGGCCGAGCAGTACTTC,CASSHDRAEQYF
NA,NA,TRBV28,TRBJ1-1,TGTGCCAGCACCCCAAGTGGGTCCGCGCGGAGTGAAGCTTTCTTT,CASTPSGSARSEAFF
NA,NA,TRBV5-8,TRBJ1-1,TGTGCCAGCAGCTTGCGAAGGACCAGGGGCACAGAAGCTTTCTTT,CASSLRRTRGTEAFF
TRBD2,NA,TRBV4-1,TRBJ2-1,TGCGCCAGCAGCCCGATCCTTACTAGCGGGAGGAATGAGCAGTTCTTC,CASSPILTSGRNEQFF
TRBD2,NA,TRBV13,TRBJ2-2,TGTGCCAGCAGCTTAGATGGCGGGAGGGCCATCGGGGAGCTGTTTTTT,CASSLDGGRAIGELFF
NA,NA,TRBV5-8,TRBJ1-1,TGTGCCAGCAGCGAGGGACTCCGAAAGGGTACTGAAGCTTTCTTT,CASSEGLRKGTEAFF
TRBD2,NA,TRBV5-1,TRBJ2-3,TGCGCCAGCAGCTTTATAGCGGGAGGTTTCACAGATACGCAGTATTTT,CASSFIAGGFTDTQYF
TRBD2,NA,TRBV7-9,TRBJ2-2,TGTGCCAGCAGCTTAGCGGGACTAGCGGGAAAGGCCGGGGAGCTGTTTTTT,CASSLAGLAGKAGELFF
NA,few,TRBV25-1,TRBJ2-1,TGTGCCAGCAGTGAATCCGGCAGCGTTAGGGGCTCCTACAATGAGCAGTTCTTC,CASSESGSVRGSYNEQFF
NA,NA,TRBV6-5,TRBJ2-2,TGTGCCAGCAGTTACTCGCGGTTCGGGAACGGGGAGCTGTTTTTT,CASSYSRFGNGELFF
NA,NA,TRBV11-2,TRBJ2-7,TGTGCCAGCAGCATTGACGGGGGTTTCGCCTACGAGCAGTACTTC,CASSIDGGFAYEQYF
NA,few,TRBV29-1,TRBJ2-5,TGCAGCGTTGATGAACGCGGGCAAGAGACCCAGTACTTC,CSVDERGQETQYF
NA,NA,TRBV6-1,TRBJ1-1,TGTGCCAGCACGGAGCGCCTGAACACTGAAGCTTTCTTT,CASTERLNTEAFF
TRBD1,NA,TRBV6-1,TRBJ2-5,TGTGCCAGCAGTGCCACAGTCCCGGGACAGAAAGAGACCCAGTACTTC,CASSATVPGQKETQYF
NA,NA,TRBV11-2,TRBJ1-1,TGTGCCAGCAGCCCAGACAGTAACACTGAAGCTTTCTTT,CASSPDSNTEAFF
TRBD2,NA,TRBV4-1,TRBJ2-7,TGCGCCAGCAGCCAAGAAACGGAGCGGGAGGTTTACGAGCAGTACTTC,CASSQETEREVYEQYF
NA,few,TRBV30,TRBJ1-6,TGTGCCTGGAGTGGCACAGTATATAATTCACCCCTCCACTTT,CAWSGTVYNSPLHF
NA,few,TRBV7-2,TRBJ1-1,TGTGCCAGCAGCTTAGGGGGGGGAAGAAAAACTGAAGCTTTCTTT,CASSLGGGRKTEAFF
NA,NA,TRBV29-1,TRBJ1-1,TGCAGCGTTGAAGATAAGGAGGGTATGAACACTGAAGCTTTCTTT,CSVEDKEGMNTEAFF
NA,NA,TRBV23-1,TRBJ1-2,TGCGCCAGCAGTCAATATTTTCAGCGCAATAAGACGGGTAAGGACTTC,CASSQYFQRNKTGKDF
TRBD1,NA,TRBV2,TRBJ1-1,TGTGCCAGCAGTGAAGGTACAGGGGGCTATCAAGCTGAAGCTTTCTTT,CASSEGTGGYQAEAFF